The 8 T cell receptor beta chains below come from one sample, sequenced in a study of blood T cell repertoires in COVID-19. Data came from immunoSEQ multiplex PCR; TCRdb stores just in-frame clones and leaves some out. This sample has 55,000 to 80,000 clones; more than 75% occur once, and the top ten carry approximately 1.6%. The material sequenced was peripheral blood. These receptors all stem from a human donor in a cohort sampled during active COVID-19.

The chain employs TRBV7-8 and TRBJ2-1, with TRBD2 matching 7 bases. Losses at the gene ends were 5 bases for V and 3 bases for J; bases not matched to a gene: 13. The germline gives CDR1 SGHVS, CDR2 FQNEAQ. The CDR3 has 17 residues. The CDR3: CASSPLWLAEIYNEQFF. DNA for the CDR3: TGTGCCAGCAGCCCGTTGTGGCTAGCGGAAATCTACAATGAGCAGTTCTTC.

The genes are TRBV11-2 and TRBJ2-1; D gene unclear. The CDR3 totals 14 residues. CDR1 is SGHAT, CDR2 FQNNGV, per germline. V was trimmed by 0 bases and J by 0 bases, leaving 3 bases between them. In nucleotides, the CDR3 is TGTGCCAGCAGCTTAGAGAGCTCCTACAATGAGCAGTTCTTC. It translates to CASSLESSYNEQFF.

The chain links TRBV19 to TRBJ2-1; 11 bases are shared with TRBD1. Germline CDR1 reads LNHDA; CDR2 reads SQIVND (reference sequence). V trimming: 10 bases; J trimming: 7 bases; junction bases outside the gene matches: 12. This CDR3 is 15 amino acids long. CDR3 DNA sequence: TGTGCCATCGCCGTATCCGGGACAGGGGGGAATGAGCAGTTCTTC. Translating gives CAIAVSGTGGNEQFF.

This clone has just a few counts. The rearrangement uses TRBV5-5 and TRBJ1-2, with D tentatively TRBD1 (5 bases). Germline values: CDR1 SGHKS, CDR2 YYEKEE (reference sequence). This CDR3 is 14 amino acids long. Trimming removed 0 bases at V and 7 bases at J, with 13 bases between. The CDR3 region has the DNA TGTGCCAGCAGCTTGGTCAGGGAGGCTACTGGCTACACCTTC. Its protein is CASSLVREATGYTF.

This chain links TRBV14 with TRBJ2-2; 8 nucleotides align to TRBD2. CDR1 and CDR2 (germline): SGHDN, FVKESK. CDR3 size: 16 residues. Trimming cost V 5 bases and J 5 bases; bases outside gene matches: 10. In nucleotides, the CDR3 is TGTGCCAGCAGCAACCCCACTAGCGGCCTTACCGGGGAGCTGTTTTTT. It encodes CASSNPTSGLTGELFF.

This clone was recorded once. This rearrangement joins TRBV27 to TRBJ1-2; possible D gene TRBD1, 5 bases. Trimming removed 5 bases from V and 4 bases from J, with 17 bases in between. Germline CDR1 is MNHEY and CDR2 is SMNVEV (reference sequence). The CDR3 runs to 15 residues. The CDR3 DNA is TGTGCCAGCAGTACTCAGGGCGACCCGACCTATGGCTACACCTTC. It yields the protein CASSTQGDPTYGYTF.

The rearrangement uses TRBV2 and TRBJ2-5; D call uncertain. V was shortened by 6 bases and J by 4 bases, with 9 bases between the two germline ends. This CDR3 spans 12 amino acids. Germline CDR1 and CDR2: SNHLY and FYNNEI. CDR3 bases: TGTGCCAGCAGCTTTTTCGGAGAGACCCAGTACTTC. It translates to CASSFFGETQYF.

The rearrangement joins TRBV5-4 to TRBJ2-5; 13 bases agree with TRBD2. V dropped 2 bases and J dropped 4; count of bases not matched to a gene: 8. The germline V gene encodes CDR1 SGHNT and CDR2 YYREEE (reference sequence). There are 17 residues in the CDR3. The CDR3: CASSLGRGLAGAETQYF. For the CDR3, the DNA is TGTGCCAGCAGCTTAGGACGAGGACTAGCGGGGGCAGAGACCCAGTACTTC.